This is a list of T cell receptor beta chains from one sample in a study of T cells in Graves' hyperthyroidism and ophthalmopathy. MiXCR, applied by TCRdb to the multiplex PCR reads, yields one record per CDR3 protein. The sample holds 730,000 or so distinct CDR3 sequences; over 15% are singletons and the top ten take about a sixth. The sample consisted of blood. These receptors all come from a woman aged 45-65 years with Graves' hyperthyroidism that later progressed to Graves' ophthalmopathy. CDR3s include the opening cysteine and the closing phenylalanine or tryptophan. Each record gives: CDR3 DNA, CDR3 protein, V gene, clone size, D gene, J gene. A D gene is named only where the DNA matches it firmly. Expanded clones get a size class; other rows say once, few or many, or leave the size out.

TGTGCCACCGGGTCCGGGGGCCGTTTGACCCAGTACTTC CATGSGGRLTQYF TRBV25-1 once NA TRBJ2-5
TGTGCCAGCAGTTGGCGGGGAAACTATGGCTACACCTTC CASSWRGNYGYTF TRBV27 NA NA TRBJ1-2
TGTGCCAGCAGACCGGGACGGCCTTCTGGGGCCAACGTCCTGACTTTC CASRPGRPSGANVLTF TRBV13 few NA TRBJ2-6
TGTGCCATCAGTGCCGTCAGCGGGGGAAACAATGAGCAGTTCTTC CAISAVSGGNNEQFF TRBV10-3 NA TRBD2 TRBJ2-1
TGCGCCAGCAGCCAAGTAGGCGGGCGGACCTATCAGCCCCAGCATTTT CASSQVGGRTYQPQHF TRBV5-1 NA NA TRBJ1-5
TGCAGTCCGGCGGGGGGTCCGAGCACAGATACGCAGTATTTT CSPAGGPSTDTQYF TRBV20-1 few TRBD2 TRBJ2-3
TGTGCCAGCAGTCTTCCCACGGAAAAACTGTTTTTT CASSLPTEKLFF TRBV12-3/TRBV12-4 many NA TRBJ1-4
TGTGCCAGCAGTTACTCGACAGGGGGTACGCAGTATTTT CASSYSTGGTQYF TRBV6-2/TRBV6-3 NA TRBD1 TRBJ2-3
TGCAGTGCTAGCTCCGGGGCTAGCGGGGTCTACGAGCAGTACTTC CSASSGASGVYEQYF TRBV20-1 NA TRBD2 TRBJ2-7
TGTGCCAGGGTCGGGGGGCGCTTGTCCGGGGAGCTGTTTTTT CARVGGRLSGELFF TRBV19 NA NA TRBJ2-2
TGTGCCAGCTCACCAAAGTCAGGGGGAATTTATAATTCACCCCTCCACTTT CASSPKSGGIYNSPLHF TRBV18 NA TRBD1 TRBJ1-6
TGTGCCAGCAGCGTAGAGTGGAAAGCCTACGAGCAGTACTTC CASSVEWKAYEQYF TRBV6-2/TRBV6-3 few NA TRBJ2-7
TGCGCCAGCAGTGAAGGGAGCGGGGGGGCCTTGAACGAGCAGTACTTC CASSEGSGGALNEQYF TRBV10-1 few TRBD2 TRBJ2-7
TGCGCCAGCAGCTTGGACGGAGGAAACACCATATATTTT CASSLDGGNTIYF TRBV5-1 many NA TRBJ1-3
TGTGCCAGCAGAACCGGGACAGGGTATTTGTCCACTGAAGCTTTCTTT CASRTGTGYLSTEAFF TRBV6-1 many TRBD1 TRBJ1-1
TGCAGCGTTATTCGGGACAGGGTAAACACTGAAGCTTTCTTT CSVIRDRVNTEAFF TRBV29-1 NA TRBD1 TRBJ1-1
TGTGCCAGCAGTGATGGGGTGCAGCGCTCTCCCTCCTACGAGCAGTACTTC CASSDGVQRSPSYEQYF TRBV27 many NA TRBJ2-7
TGTGCCAGCAGTACGATACGGGACAGGGGGCCGAGGTCTGGAAGCACCATATATTTT CASSTIRDRGPRSGSTIYF TRBV12-3/TRBV12-4 NA TRBD1 TRBJ1-3
TGCAGTGCTAGAGATCGACACGCCAGCTCCTACAATGAGCAGTTCTTC CSARDRHASSYNEQFF TRBV20-1 few NA TRBJ2-1
TGTGCCAGCAGCTGGACAGGGGGCGACGAGCAGTACTTC CASSWTGGDEQYF TRBV5-8 few TRBD1 TRBJ2-7
TGTGCCAGCAGCAAAGACCCGACAGGCTCCTACGAGCAGTACTTC CASSKDPTGSYEQYF TRBV12-3/TRBV12-4 many NA TRBJ2-7
TGCAGTGCTATCAGACAGACTTCCTACGAGCAGTACTTC CSAIRQTSYEQYF TRBV20-1 many NA TRBJ2-7
TGTGCCAGCAGCCCCCAGGTGCTAGGGTATGTTAATTCACCCCTCCACTTT CASSPQVLGYVNSPLHF TRBV3-1 NA NA TRBJ1-6
TGCAGTGCTAGAACGACTAGCAGGCAGTATTTT CSARTTSRQYF TRBV20-1 NA TRBD2 TRBJ2-3